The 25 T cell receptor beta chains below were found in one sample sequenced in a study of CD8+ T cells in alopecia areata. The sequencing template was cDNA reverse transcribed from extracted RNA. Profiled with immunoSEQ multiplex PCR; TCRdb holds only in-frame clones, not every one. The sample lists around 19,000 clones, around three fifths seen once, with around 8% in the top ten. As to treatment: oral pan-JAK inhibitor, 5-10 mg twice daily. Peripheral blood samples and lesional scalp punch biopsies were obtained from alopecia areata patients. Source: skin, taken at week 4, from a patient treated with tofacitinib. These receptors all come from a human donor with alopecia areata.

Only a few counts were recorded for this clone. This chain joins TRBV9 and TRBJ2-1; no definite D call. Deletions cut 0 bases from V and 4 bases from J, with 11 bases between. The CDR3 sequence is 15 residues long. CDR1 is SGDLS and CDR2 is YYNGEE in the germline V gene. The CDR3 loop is CASSVAERLYNEQFF. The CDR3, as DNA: TGTGCCAGCAGCGTAGCTGAGCGACTGTACAATGAGCAGTTCTTC.

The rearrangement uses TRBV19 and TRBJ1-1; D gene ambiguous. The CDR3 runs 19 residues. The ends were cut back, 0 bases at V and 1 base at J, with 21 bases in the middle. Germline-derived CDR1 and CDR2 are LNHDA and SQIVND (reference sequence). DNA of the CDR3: TGTGCCAGTAGTATAGATTCAAAGAGGGTTGGGGAGAGGAACACTGAAGCTTTCTTT. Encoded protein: CASSIDSKRVGERNTEAFF.

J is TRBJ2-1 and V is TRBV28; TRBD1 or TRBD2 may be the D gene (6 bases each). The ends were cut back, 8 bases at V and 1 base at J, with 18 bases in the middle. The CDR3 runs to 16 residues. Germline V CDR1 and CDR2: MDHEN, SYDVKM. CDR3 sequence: CASLMEGGKSYNEQFF. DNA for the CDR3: TGTGCCAGCTTAATGGAGGGGGGCAAGTCCTACAATGAGCAGTTCTTC.

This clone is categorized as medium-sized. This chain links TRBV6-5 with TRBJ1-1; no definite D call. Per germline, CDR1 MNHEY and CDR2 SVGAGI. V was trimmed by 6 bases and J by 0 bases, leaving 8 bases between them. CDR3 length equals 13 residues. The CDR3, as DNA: TGTGCCAGCAGACCCCCGGTGAACACTGAAGCTTTCTTT. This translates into CASRPPVNTEAFF.

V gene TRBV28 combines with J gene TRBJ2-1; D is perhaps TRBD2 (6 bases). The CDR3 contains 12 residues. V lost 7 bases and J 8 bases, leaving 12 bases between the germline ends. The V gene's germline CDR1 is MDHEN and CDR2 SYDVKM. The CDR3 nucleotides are TGTGCCAGCAAGTCGGGAGTCTATGAGCAGTTCTTC. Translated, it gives CASKSGVYEQFF.

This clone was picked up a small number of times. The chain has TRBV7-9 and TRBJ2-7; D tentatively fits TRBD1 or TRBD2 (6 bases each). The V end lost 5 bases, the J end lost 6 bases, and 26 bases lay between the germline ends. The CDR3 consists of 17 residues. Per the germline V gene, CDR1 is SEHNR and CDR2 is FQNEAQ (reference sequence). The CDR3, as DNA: TGTGCCAGCAGCACTGGACTAAGGGGGGCCCGAAATACCGAGCAGTACTTC. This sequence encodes CASSTGLRGARNTEQYF. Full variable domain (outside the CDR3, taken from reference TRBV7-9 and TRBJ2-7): DTGVSQNPRHKITKRGQNVTFRCDPISEHNRLYWYRQTLGQGPEFLTYFQNEAQLEKSRLLSDRFSAERPKGSFSTLEIQRTEQGDSAMYLCASSTGLRGARNTEQYFGPGTRLTVT.

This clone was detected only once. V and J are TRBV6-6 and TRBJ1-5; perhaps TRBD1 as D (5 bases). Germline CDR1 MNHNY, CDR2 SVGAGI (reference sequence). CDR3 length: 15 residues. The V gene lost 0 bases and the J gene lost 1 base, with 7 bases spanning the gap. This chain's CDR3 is CASSYSGGSNQPQHF. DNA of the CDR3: TGTGCCAGCAGTTACTCGGGGGGGAGCAATCAGCCCCAGCATTTT.

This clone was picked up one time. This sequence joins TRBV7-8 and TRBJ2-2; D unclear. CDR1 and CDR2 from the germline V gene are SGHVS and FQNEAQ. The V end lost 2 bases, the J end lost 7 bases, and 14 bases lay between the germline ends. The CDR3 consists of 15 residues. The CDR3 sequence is CASSLLRLTGGELFF. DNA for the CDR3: TGTGCCAGCAGCTTACTAAGACTGACGGGCGGGGAGCTGTTTTTT.

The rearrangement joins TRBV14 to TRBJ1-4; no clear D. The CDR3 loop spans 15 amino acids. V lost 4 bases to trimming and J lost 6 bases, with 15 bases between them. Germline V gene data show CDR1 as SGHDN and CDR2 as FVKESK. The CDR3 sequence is CASSRPALGYEKLFF. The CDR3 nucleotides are TGTGCCAGCAGCCGCCCAGCACTGGGGTATGAAAAACTGTTTTTT.

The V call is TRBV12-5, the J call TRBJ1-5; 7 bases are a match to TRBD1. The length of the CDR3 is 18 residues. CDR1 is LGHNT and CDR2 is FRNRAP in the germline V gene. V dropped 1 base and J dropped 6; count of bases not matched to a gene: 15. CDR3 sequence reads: CASGLGQGGSLGGQPQHF. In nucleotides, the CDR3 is TGTGCTAGTGGTTTGGGCCAGGGGGGCTCTCTAGGGGGTCAGCCCCAGCATTTT. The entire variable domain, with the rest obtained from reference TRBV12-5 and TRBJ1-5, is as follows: DARVTQTPRHKVTEMGQEVTMRCQPILGHNTVFWYRQTMMQGLELLAYFRNRAPLDDSGMPKDRFSAEMPDATLATLKIQPSEPRDSAVYFCASGLGQGGSLGGQPQHFGDGTRLSIL.

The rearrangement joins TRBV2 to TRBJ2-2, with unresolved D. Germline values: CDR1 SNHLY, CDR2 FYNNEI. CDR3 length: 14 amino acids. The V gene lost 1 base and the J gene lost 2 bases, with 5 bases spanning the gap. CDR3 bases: TGTGCCAGCAGTGAAGATCTCAACACCGGGGAGCTGTTTTTT. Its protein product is CASSEDLNTGELFF. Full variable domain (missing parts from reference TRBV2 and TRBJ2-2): EPEVTQTPSHQVTQMGQEVILRCVPISNHLYFYWYRQILGQKVEFLVSFYNNEISEKSEIFDDQFSVERPDGSNFTLKIRSTKLEDSAMYFCASSEDLNTGELFFGEGSRLTVL.

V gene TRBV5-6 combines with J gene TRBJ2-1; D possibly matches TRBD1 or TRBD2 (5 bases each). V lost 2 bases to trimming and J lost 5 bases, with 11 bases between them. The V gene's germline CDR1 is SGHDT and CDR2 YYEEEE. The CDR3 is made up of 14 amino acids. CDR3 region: CASSLGTYNNEQFF. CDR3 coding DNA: TGTGCCAGCAGCTTAGGGACCTATAACAATGAGCAGTTCTTC. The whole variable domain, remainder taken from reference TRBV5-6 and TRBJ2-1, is DAGVTQSPTHLIKTRGQQVTLRCSPKSGHDTVSWYQQALGQGPQFIFQYYEEEERQRGNFPDRFSGHQFPNYSSELNVNALLLGDSALYLCASSLGTYNNEQFFGPGTRLTVL.

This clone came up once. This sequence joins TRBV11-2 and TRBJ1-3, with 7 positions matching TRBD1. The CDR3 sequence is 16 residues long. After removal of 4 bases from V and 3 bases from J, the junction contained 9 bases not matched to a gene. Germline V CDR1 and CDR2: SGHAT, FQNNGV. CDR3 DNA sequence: TGTGCCAGCAGCTCTACGGGACAGCAGTATGGAAACACCATATATTTT. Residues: CASSSTGQQYGNTIYF.

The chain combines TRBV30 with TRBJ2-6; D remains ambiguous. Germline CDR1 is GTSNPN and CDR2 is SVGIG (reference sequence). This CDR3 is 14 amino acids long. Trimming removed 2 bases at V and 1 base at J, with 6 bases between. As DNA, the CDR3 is TGTGCCTGGAGTCGAAGGTCTGGGGCCAACGTCCTGACTTTC. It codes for CAWSRRSGANVLTF.

The CDR3 region is CASSITGDSPLHF. The DNA of the CDR3 is TGTGCCAGCAGTATAACAGGGGATTCACCCCTCCACTTT. This sequence joins TRBV7-3 and TRBJ1-6; 7 nucleotides agree with TRBD1. The V gene's germline CDR1 is SGHTA and CDR2 FQGTGA. The J segment lost 8 bases and the V segment lost 6 bases, leaving 4 bases of the junction unmatched. The CDR3 totals 13 residues.

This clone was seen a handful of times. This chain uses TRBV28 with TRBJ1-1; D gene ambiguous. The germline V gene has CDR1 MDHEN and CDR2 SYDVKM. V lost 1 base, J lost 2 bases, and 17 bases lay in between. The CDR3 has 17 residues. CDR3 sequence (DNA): TGTGCCAGCAGTTTATCGACGGTCATTCGGCTCAACACTGAAGCTTTCTTT. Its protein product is CASSLSTVIRLNTEAFF. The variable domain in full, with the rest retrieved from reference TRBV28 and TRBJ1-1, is DVKVTQSSRYLVKRTGEKVFLECVQDMDHENMFWYRQDPGLGLRLIYFSYDVKMKEKGDIPEGYSVSREKKERFSLILESASTNQTSMYLCASSLSTVIRLNTEAFFGQGTRLTVV.

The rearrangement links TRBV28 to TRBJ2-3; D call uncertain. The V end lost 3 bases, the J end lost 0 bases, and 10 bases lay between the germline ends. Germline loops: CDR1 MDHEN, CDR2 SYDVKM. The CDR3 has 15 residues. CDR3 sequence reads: CASSFDGSSTDTQYF. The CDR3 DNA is TGTGCCAGCAGTTTCGACGGGTCTAGCACAGATACGCAGTATTTT.

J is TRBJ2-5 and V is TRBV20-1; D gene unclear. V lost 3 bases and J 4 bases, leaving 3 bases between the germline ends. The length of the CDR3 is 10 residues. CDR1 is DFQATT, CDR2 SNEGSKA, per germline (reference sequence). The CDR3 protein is CSASAETQYF. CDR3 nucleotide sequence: TGCAGTGCTAGCGCAGAGACCCAGTACTTC.

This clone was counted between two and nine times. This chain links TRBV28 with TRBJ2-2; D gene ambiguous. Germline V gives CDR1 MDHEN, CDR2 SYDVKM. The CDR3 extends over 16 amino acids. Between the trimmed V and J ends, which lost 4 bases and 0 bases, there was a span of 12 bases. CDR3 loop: CASSSTMAPNTGELFF. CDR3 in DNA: TGTGCCAGCAGTTCCACGATGGCCCCGAACACCGGGGAGCTGTTTTTT.

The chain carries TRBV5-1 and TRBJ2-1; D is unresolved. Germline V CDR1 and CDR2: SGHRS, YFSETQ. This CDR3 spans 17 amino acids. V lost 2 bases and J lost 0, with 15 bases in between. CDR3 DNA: TGCGCCAGCAGCTTAACCGTCGACCACAGCTCCTACAATGAGCAGTTCTTC. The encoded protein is CASSLTVDHSSYNEQFF. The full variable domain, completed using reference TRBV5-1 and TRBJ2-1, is KAGVTQTPRYLIKTRGQQVTLSCSPISGHRSVSWYQQTPGQGLQFLFEYFSETQRNKGNFPGRFSGRQFSNSRSEMNVSTLELGDSALYLCASSLTVDHSSYNEQFFGPGTRLTVL.

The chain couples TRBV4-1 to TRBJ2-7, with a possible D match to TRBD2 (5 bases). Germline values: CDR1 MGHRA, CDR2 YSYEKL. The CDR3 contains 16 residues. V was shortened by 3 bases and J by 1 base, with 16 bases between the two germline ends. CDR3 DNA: TGCGCCAGCAGCCATTCGTTCGGGGAAGCGTCCTACGAGCAGTACTTC. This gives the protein CASSHSFGEASYEQYF.

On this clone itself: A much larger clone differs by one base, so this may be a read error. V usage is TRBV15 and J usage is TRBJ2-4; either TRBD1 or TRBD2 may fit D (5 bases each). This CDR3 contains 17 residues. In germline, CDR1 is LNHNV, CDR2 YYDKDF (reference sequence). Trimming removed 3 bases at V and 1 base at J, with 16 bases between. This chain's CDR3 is CATSSLVGDGAKNIQYF. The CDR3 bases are TGTGCCACCAGCAGCCTCGTGGGGGACGGGGCCAAAAACATTCAGTACTTC. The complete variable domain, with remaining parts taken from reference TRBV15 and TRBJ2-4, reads DAMVIQNPRYQVTQFGKPVTLSCSQTLNHNVMYWYQQKSSQAPKLLFHYYDKDFNNEADTPDNFQSRRPNTSFCFLDIRSPGLGDTAMYLCATSSLVGDGAKNIQYFGAGTRLSVL.

CDR3 amino acids: CASSLSTVAEAFF. CDR3 sequence (DNA): TGTGCCAGCAGCTTAAGCACAGTCGCTGAAGCTTTCTTT. The J gene is TRBJ1-1, the V gene TRBV7-2; D is uncertain. V lost 2 bases and J lost 6, with 10 bases in between. The CDR3 loop spans 13 amino acids. CDR1 SGHTA and CDR2 FQGNSA come from the germline V gene.

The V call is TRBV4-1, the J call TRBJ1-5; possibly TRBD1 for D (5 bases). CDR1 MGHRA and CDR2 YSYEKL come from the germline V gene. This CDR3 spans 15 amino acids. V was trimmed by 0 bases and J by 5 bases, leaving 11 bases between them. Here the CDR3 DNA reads TGCGCCAGCAGCCAAGAAGCCAGGGTGGATCAGCCCCAGCATTTT. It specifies CASSQEARVDQPQHF.

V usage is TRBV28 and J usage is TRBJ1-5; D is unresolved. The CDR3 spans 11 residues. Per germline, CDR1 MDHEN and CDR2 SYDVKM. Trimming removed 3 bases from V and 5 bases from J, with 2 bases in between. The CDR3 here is CASSFDQPQHF. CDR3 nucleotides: TGTGCCAGCAGTTTCGATCAGCCCCAGCATTTT.